This is a list of T cell receptor beta chains from one sample in a study of vaccination and CD4 T cells after COVID-19. For these TCRs, the target antigens are not known. Each CDR3 protein gets one entry after TCRdb re-called the PCR reads with MiXCR. The sample contains 2,500 to 3,000 distinct CDR3 sequences, around 30% of which appear only once. The material was CD4+ T cells from blood, cultured in vitro, obtained after SARS-CoV-2 vaccination. Every receptor here comes from a human donor who had recovered from COVID-19. Each CDR3 is given with its conserved first and last residue. Each record gives: D gene, clone size, V gene, J gene, CDR3 protein, CDR3 DNA. A D gene is named only where the DNA matches it firmly. Clone size is stated in some rows and not others, as once, few, many or a class when expanded.

-	-	TRBV27	TRBJ1-5	CASSPGTAFWGNQPQHF	TGTGCCAGCAGTCCCGGGACGGCTTTTTGGGGCAATCAGCCCCAGCATTTT
-	-	TRBV15	TRBJ1-5	CATSRGGGEQPQHF	TGTGCCACCAGCAGAGGAGGGGGGGAACAGCCCCAGCATTTT
TRBD1	-	TRBV5-6	TRBJ1-2	CASSGEQGDSLNYGYTF	TGTGCCAGCAGCGGGGAACAGGGGGACAGCCTTAACTATGGCTACACCTTC
-	-	TRBV7-2	TRBJ2-5	CASSHQSGEPWTQYF	TGTGCCAGCAGCCACCAGTCAGGGGAGCCTTGGACCCAGTACTTC
-	few	TRBV7-6	TRBJ2-3	CASSLAHPRITDTQYF	TGTGCCAGCAGCTTAGCCCATCCGCGGATTACAGATACGCAGTATTTT
-	-	TRBV7-3	TRBJ1-1	CASSLELNTEAFF	TGTGCCAGCAGCTTAGAGTTGAACACTGAAGCTTTCTTT
-	-	TRBV14	TRBJ1-2	CASSQSREGNGYTF	TGTGCCAGCAGCCAAAGTCGTGAAGGGAATGGCTACACCTTC
-	-	TRBV28	TRBJ2-3	CASSLLGATDTQYF	TGTGCCAGCAGTTTATTGGGGGCGACAGATACGCAGTATTTT
TRBD1	-	TRBV5-1	TRBJ2-1	CASSLGQGSYNEQFF	TGCGCCAGCAGCCTGGGACAGGGCTCCTACAATGAGCAGTTCTTC
-	-	TRBV18	TRBJ2-7	CASSTPRDGYEQYF	TGTGCCAGCTCAACTCCCCGGGACGGCTACGAGCAGTACTTC
-	-	TRBV7-6	TRBJ1-1	CASSSAFEAFF	TGTGCCAGCAGCTCGGCCTTTGAAGCTTTCTTT
-	many	TRBV7-6	TRBJ2-5	CASSRGTYTAQETQYF	TGTGCCAGCAGCCGGGGGACTTACACCGCACAAGAGACCCAGTACTTC
TRBD1	-	TRBV27	TRBJ2-7	CASSLLGQGVSYEQYF	TGTGCCAGCAGTTTACTGGGCCAGGGGGTTTCCTACGAGCAGTACTTC
-	-	TRBV5-1	TRBJ1-1	CASGESPNTEAFF	TGCGCCAGCGGGGAGTCCCCGAACACTGAAGCTTTCTTT
-	few	TRBV6-5	TRBJ1-2	CASSYDGRHYGYTF	TGTGCCAGCAGTTACGATGGACGGCACTATGGCTACACCTTC
-	few	TRBV20-1	TRBJ1-2	CSASVYGSYGYTF	TGCAGTGCTAGCGTTTATGGCTCCTATGGCTACACCTTC
-	few	TRBV20-1	TRBJ1-6	CSATVGSSYNSPLHF	TGCAGTGCTACTGTTGGGAGCAGTTATAATTCACCCCTCCACTTT
TRBD2	medium-sized	TRBV6-1	TRBJ2-7	CASSPRGNFFYEQYF	TGTGCCAGCAGTCCGCGGGGGAACTTCTTCTACGAGCAGTACTTC
TRBD1	-	TRBV12-3/TRBV12-4	TRBJ1-2	CASSLGDSYGYTF	TGTGCCAGCAGTTTAGGGGACAGCTATGGCTACACCTTC
TRBD1	medium-sized	TRBV6-2/TRBV6-3	TRBJ2-5	CASGQAPSKTQYF	TGTGCCAGCGGACAGGCGCCGAGCAAGACCCAGTACTTC
-	medium-sized	TRBV2	TRBJ1-1	CASTREVREAFF	TGTGCCAGCACACGGGAGGTCAGGGAAGCTTTCTTT
-	-	TRBV6-1	TRBJ1-1	CASSTGITEAFF	TGTGCCAGCAGTACAGGGATAACTGAAGCTTTCTTT
-	-	TRBV11-3	TRBJ2-1	CASSLYSYNEQFF	TGTGCCAGCAGCTTATACTCCTACAATGAGCAGTTCTTC
TRBD2	-	TRBV7-9	TRBJ2-2	CASSLARGTSTGELFF	TGTGCCAGCAGCTTAGCGCGGGGGACGAGCACCGGGGAGCTGTTTTTT
TRBD2	-	TRBV20-1	TRBJ2-7	CSARAGGHYEQYF	TGCAGTGCTAGGGCGGGGGGGCACTACGAGCAGTACTTC
-	few	TRBV7-2	TRBJ2-3	CASSLQSRTDTQYF	TGTGCCAGCAGCTTACAATCTAGGACAGATACGCAGTATTTT
-	-	TRBV7-9	TRBJ1-1	CASSLERARTEAFF	TGTGCCAGCAGCTTAGAGCGGGCGCGCACTGAAGCTTTCTTT
TRBD1	once	TRBV20-1	TRBJ2-5	CSAASNRQGNLQEAQYF	TGCAGTGCCGCCAGTAATAGACAGGGGAACCTTCAGGAGGCCCAGTACTTC
-	-	TRBV4-1	TRBJ1-1	CASRTITTGTEAFF	TGCGCCAGCAGGACAATTACAACGGGCACTGAAGCTTTCTTT
-	medium-sized	TRBV20-1	TRBJ1-6	CSAPAGSGTPLHF	TGCAGTGCTCCTGCGGGTTCAGGGACACCCCTCCACTTT
-	-	TRBV6-5	TRBJ1-1	CASSYGGEAFF	TGTGCCAGCAGTTATGGGGGTGAAGCTTTCTTT
-	large	TRBV28	TRBJ1-2	CASRSTRGGYTF	TGTGCCAGCAGATCAACTAGGGGAGGCTACACCTTC
TRBD1	medium-sized	TRBV7-9	TRBJ2-3	CASSLPRGTGGTDTQYF	TGTGCCAGCAGCTTACCCCGAGGGACAGGGGGCACAGATACGCAGTATTTT
-	medium-sized	TRBV6-2/TRBV6-3	TRBJ2-7	CATSRLYEQYF	TGTGCCACCTCAAGGTTGTACGAGCAGTACTTC
-	medium-sized	TRBV20-1	TRBJ1-2	CSARDNQGGGYTF	TGCAGTGCTAGAGATAACCAGGGTGGTGGCTACACCTTC
-	medium-sized	TRBV6-5	TRBJ2-7	CASSLGRHYEQYF	TGTGCCAGCAGTTTGGGCAGACACTACGAGCAGTACTTC
-	-	TRBV6-2/TRBV6-3	TRBJ1-5	CASSYADTMEQPQHF	TGTGCCAGCAGTTACGCCGACACCATGGAACAGCCCCAGCATTTT
-	few	TRBV7-3	TRBJ1-1	CASSLLGANTEAFF	TGTGCCAGCAGCCTCTTGGGGGCCAACACTGAAGCTTTCTTT
TRBD1	medium-sized	TRBV6-1	TRBJ2-7	CASRTGGAEEQYF	TGTGCCAGCAGGACAGGGGGCGCAGAAGAGCAGTACTTC
-	few	TRBV4-2	TRBJ1-5	CASSLGSGGAQEVQPQHF	TGTGCCAGCAGCCTTGGGTCCGGGGGGGCCCAGGAGGTTCAGCCCCAGCATTTT
-	-	TRBV20-1	TRBJ2-2	CSTSRGGLNTGELFF	TGCAGTACTTCCCGTGGGGGATTAAACACCGGGGAGCTGTTTTTT
-	medium-sized	TRBV7-9	TRBJ2-2	CASSFGGINTGELFF	TGTGCCAGCAGCTTTGGGGGTATCAACACCGGGGAGCTGTTTTTT
-	few	TRBV6-1	TRBJ2-6	CASSEQDKGANVLTF	TGTGCCAGCAGTGAACAGGATAAGGGGGCCAACGTCCTGACTTTC
-	-	TRBV6-5	TRBJ1-1	CASSLENRGNTEAFF	TGTGCCAGCAGTTTGGAAAACCGTGGGAACACTGAAGCTTTCTTT
TRBD1	-	TRBV7-9	TRBJ1-2	CASSLIGGSYGYTF	TGTGCCAGCAGCTTGATAGGGGGCTCCTATGGCTACACCTTC
-	few	TRBV20-1	TRBJ1-3	CSARDIAGPTGNTIYF	TGCAGTGCTAGAGATATCGCGGGGCCTACTGGAAACACCATATATTTT
TRBD1	few	TRBV20-1	TRBJ1-6	CSVSAGQGSIPLHF	TGCAGTGTCTCCGCGGGACAGGGGTCGATCCCCCTCCACTTT
TRBD2	-	TRBV10-3	TRBJ2-7	CAISNAPTSGSGEQYF	TGTGCCATCAGCAACGCTCCGACTAGCGGGAGTGGCGAGCAGTACTTC
TRBD1	few	TRBV20-1	TRBJ2-7	CSATEAGTGIAYEQYF	TGCAGTGCAACCGAAGCTGGGACAGGGATCGCCTACGAGCAGTACTTC
-	few	TRBV27	TRBJ1-5	CASSLSPGNQPQHF	TGTGCCAGCAGTTTATCGCCGGGCAATCAGCCCCAGCATTTT
-	-	TRBV28	TRBJ1-2	CASSAPGHLFNYGYTF	TGTGCCAGCAGTGCACCGGGACATCTATTCAACTATGGCTACACCTTC
-	few	TRBV20-1	TRBJ2-3	CSASTAGGTDTQYF	TGCAGTGCTAGTACGGCAGGAGGGACAGATACGCAGTATTTT
-	medium-sized	TRBV7-3	TRBJ2-5	CASSYGPVEAQYF	TGTGCCAGCAGCTACGGCCCAGTGGAGGCCCAGTACTTC
-	-	TRBV19	TRBJ2-1	CASSTLTYNEQFF	TGTGCCAGTAGCACTCTCACCTACAATGAGCAGTTCTTC
-	-	TRBV6-2/TRBV6-3	TRBJ2-1	CASGTSDYNEQFF	TGTGCCAGCGGGACTTCGGACTACAATGAGCAGTTCTTC
TRBD1	large	TRBV7-6	TRBJ2-7	CASSLGDRGPYEQYF	TGTGCCAGCAGCTTAGGGGACAGGGGGCCCTACGAGCAGTACTTC